This is a list of T cell receptor beta chains from one sample in a study of somatic mutations in cytotoxic T cells in rheumatoid arthritis. Assay: immunoSEQ multiplex PCR; the TCRdb copy retains only in-frame clones and omits some. Altogether approximately 20,000 clones are present, 60% to 85% being singletons, with the ten largest covering 25% to 30%. The sample taken for sequencing was CD8+ T cells sorted from blood. These receptors came from an adult with rheumatoid arthritis. The CDR3 runs from the conserved cysteine through the conserved F or W. A D gene is named only where the DNA matches it firmly.

>-|TRBJ2-7|TRBV27
CASGNMGPLSSYEQYF
TGTGCCAGCGGGAACATGGGGCCGCTGAGCTCCTACGAGCAGTACTTC
>-|TRBJ2-5|TRBV6-6
CASSYSREETQYF
TGTGCCAGCAGTTACTCCCGGGAGGAGACCCAGTACTTC
>TRBD1|TRBJ2-7|TRBV19
CASSETGSHEQYF
TGTGCCAGTAGCGAGACAGGGTCCCACGAGCAGTACTTC
>TRBD2|TRBJ2-7|TRBV4-1
CASSLSGRNHEQYF
TGCGCCAGCAGCCTTAGCGGGAGGAACCACGAGCAGTACTTC
>-|TRBJ2-3|TRBV5-4
CASSLVGDTQYF
TGTGCCAGCAGCTTGGTGGGAGATACGCAGTATTTT
>TRBD1|TRBJ1-2|TRBV5-6
CASSSHRGHYGYTF
TGTGCCAGCAGCTCTCACAGGGGGCACTATGGCTACACCTTC
>-|TRBJ1-5|TRBV2
CASSERGGNQPQHF
TGTGCCAGCAGTGAAAGGGGAGGGAACCAGCCCCAGCATTTT
>-|TRBJ1-2|TRBV14
CASSATANYGYTF
TGTGCCAGCAGCGCAACAGCGAACTATGGCTACACCTTC
>-|TRBJ1-1|TRBV18
CASSPGGPTGPEAFF
TGTGCCAGCTCACCAGGCGGCCCTACTGGACCTGAAGCTTTCTTT
>TRBD1|TRBJ1-1|TRBV4-1
CASSLAKDRGNTEAFF
TGCGCCAGCAGCCTCGCAAAAGACAGGGGAAATACTGAAGCTTTCTTT